In this sample, the clone carrying this TCR beta chain turned up a few times. What it recognizes is unknown. The source of the sample is a study of shared clonotypes between healthy human individuals. Broader study findings: Non-shared clonotypes had lower generation probabilities than clonotypes shared by all four sorted-subset donors.

Positive CCR7 selection of CD45RO-negative cells yielded the naive CD8 cells, and terminally differentiated effector memory CD45RA+ cells were excluded. Repertoires were generated with immunoSEQ multiplex PCR, while TCRdb's copy carries only in-frame clones and drops some. The repertoire has around 2,000,000 clones, approximately 94% of them found once; the top ten carry about 1.5%. The clonotype originates from a young man in good health. Some clones in this sample may be carry-over from other donors' samples. The sequenced material came from naive CD8+ T cells from PBMCs.

The CDR3 spells CASNAGNTEAFF. The DNA of the CDR3 is TGTGCCAGCAATGCAGGGAACACTGAAGCTTTCTTT. This chain joins TRBV25-1 and TRBJ1-1; D is undetermined. V was trimmed by 7 bases and J by 1 base, leaving 7 bases between them. CDR3 length equals 12 residues. The V gene's germline CDR1 is MGHDK and CDR2 SYGVNS.